One TCR beta chain is described in this entry. The method was immunoSEQ multiplex PCR; TCRdb's version includes in-frame clones alone and lacks a portion of them. The profile shows roughly 350,000 clones, less than 90% of them singletons. Specified treatment: approximately 18 received Ad26.COV2.S at low or high dose, single or two shots; five or six received placebo; per-sample allocation not given. Collection of the samples took place on day 63 after the first injection of vaccine or placebo. The record originates from a study of Ad26.COV2.S vaccination and SARS-CoV-2 variants. This CDR3 is 14 amino acids long. Germline lookup yields CDR1 SGDLS and CDR2 YYNGEE. V gave up 0 bases and J gave up 7 bases, with 11 bases separating them.

The sequences come from peripheral blood, collected in a trial of Ad26.COV2.S vaccine versus placebo. The origin of this receptor is a person between 18 and 60 years old who received the Ad26.COV2.S COVID-19 vaccine or a placebo. The chain joins TRBV9 to TRBJ2-1, with a weak D call TRBD2 (6 bases). The CDR3 nucleotides are TGTGCCAGCAGCGTAGAAACTAGCTTAAATGAGCAGTTCTTC. Translation: CASSVETSLNEQFF.